The present TCR beta chain was sequenced within a study of T cell responses to AZD1222 COVID-19 vaccine. Study results and limitations: Epitopes outside B.1.351 and B.1.1.7 mutated regions reportedly drew nearly half of spike TCRs. Vaccine-related CD4 TCRs covered spike, predominating at 160-218 and 743-854.

On this clone: As yet, its antigen is unknown.

Germline V lookup: CDR1 SNHLY, CDR2 FYNNEI. The CDR3 totals 16 residues. After removal of 6 bases from V and 10 bases from J, the junction contained 14 bases not matched to a gene. Profiling relied on immunoSEQ multiplex PCR, and the TCRdb table lists in-frame clones only, not all of them. The sample gives 100,000 to 110,000 clones, around nine tenths of which show up once; about a sixth is in the top ten. The chain recombines TRBV2 with TRBJ1-6, with 8 bases aligning to TRBD1. This receptor was identified in an adult in good health. The starting material was peripheral blood, obtained on day 0 of AZD1222 vaccination. The CDR3 here is CASRSKGTGVLSPLHF. In nucleotides, the CDR3 is TGTGCCAGCAGGTCAAAAGGGACAGGCGTCTTATCACCCCTCCACTTT.